The T cell receptor (beta chain) under discussion was sequenced for a study of beta chain features in type 1 diabetes. Study results and limitations: There was a moderate but significant shortening of TCRB CDR3s in all four CD4+ subsets of Type 1 diabetes patients. Compared with healthy donors, patients appeared to share more similar naive, central memory and regulatory TCRB repertoires. More deletions and fewer insertions at VDJ junctions were seen in type 1 diabetes patients.

Germline CDR1 reads SGHTA; CDR2 reads FQGNSA. V was pared by 3 bases and J by 2 bases, with 13 bases between. The CDR3 is 15 residues long. Comments on this clone: Antigen: not known.

A sort by CD45RO/CCR7/CD25/CD127/CD95/CD27 yielded CD4+ naive, central memory, regulatory and stem cell-like memory cells. Since all of the isolated RNA was reverse transcribed, expressed TCRB transcripts were what got sequenced. Produced via immunoSEQ multiplex PCR; TCRdb's table is partial and in-frame only. The sample shows some 660,000 clones, about 14% of them seen only once. The origin of this receptor is a man younger than 35 with type 1 diabetes. The chain employs TRBV7-2 and TRBJ1-2; possibly TRBD1 for D (5 bases). Sequences were obtained from naive CD4+ T cells from blood. This CDR3 is CASSFVGDRNYGYTF. In DNA, the CDR3 is TGTGCCAGCAGCTTCGTTGGGGACCGAAACTATGGCTACACCTTC.